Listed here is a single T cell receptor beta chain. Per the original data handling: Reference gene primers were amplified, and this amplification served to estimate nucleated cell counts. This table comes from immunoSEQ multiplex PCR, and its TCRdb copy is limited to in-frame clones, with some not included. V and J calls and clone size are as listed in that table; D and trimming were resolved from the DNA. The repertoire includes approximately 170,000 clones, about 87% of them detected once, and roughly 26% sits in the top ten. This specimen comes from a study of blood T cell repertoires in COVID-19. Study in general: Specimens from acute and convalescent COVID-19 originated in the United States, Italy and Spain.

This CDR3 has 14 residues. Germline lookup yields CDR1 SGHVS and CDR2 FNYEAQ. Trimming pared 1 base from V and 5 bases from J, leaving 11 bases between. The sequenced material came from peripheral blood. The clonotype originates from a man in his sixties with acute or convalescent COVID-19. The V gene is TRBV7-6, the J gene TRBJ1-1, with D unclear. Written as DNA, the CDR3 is TGTGCCAGCAGCTTAGAAGGGCGGGAAACTGAAGCTTTCTTT. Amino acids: CASSLEGRETEAFF.